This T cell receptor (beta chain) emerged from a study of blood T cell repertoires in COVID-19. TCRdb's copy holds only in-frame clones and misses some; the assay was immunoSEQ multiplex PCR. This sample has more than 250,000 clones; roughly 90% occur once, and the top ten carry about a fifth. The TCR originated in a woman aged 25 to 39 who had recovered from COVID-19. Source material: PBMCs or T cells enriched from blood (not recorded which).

CDR3: CASSSDRGGEQFF. The CDR3 DNA sequence: TGTGCCAGCAGCTCAGACAGGGGTGGTGAGCAGTTCTTC. The chain has TRBV7-8 and TRBJ2-1; the match to TRBD1 covers 8 bases. CDR1 SGHVS and CDR2 FQNEAQ come from the germline V gene. V lost 4 bases, J lost 9 bases, and 5 bases stayed unmatched. The CDR3 runs to 13 residues.